The source of this T cell receptor (beta chain) is a study of cytomegalovirus exposure and HLA in healthy donors. Trimming at V came to 5 bases and at J to 14 bases, leaving 21 bases not matched to a gene. There are 17 residues in the CDR3. Germline assignment: CDR1 SGHNT and CDR2 YYREEE (reference sequence). PCR primers comprised 60 Vbeta and 13 Jbeta primers. Libraries were prepared by immunoSEQ multiplex PCR; TCRdb keeps only in-frame clonotypes and omits some of them. The sample has over 150,000 clones, 82% seen once. For this clone: Its matching antigen is unknown.

Study-level points and caveats: From TCR beta sequences, most subjects' HLA-A and HLA-B alleles were reportedly predicted accurately.

The chain recombines TRBV5-4 with TRBJ2-1; 11 positions agree with TRBD2. The sequencing input was PBMCs. This receptor was taken from a boy aged 2 to 10 in good health and CMV-seronegative. CDR3 DNA sequence: TGTGCCAGCAGTCCCCGCGTGGCCACTAGCGGGGGCGTTCAGGAGTTCTTC. Amino acid sequence: CASSPRVATSGGVQEFF.